Listed here is a single T cell receptor beta chain. Antigen: not known. Recent vaccinations or acute infections were absent in the healthy HIV-negative adult donors. A CD45RA+ naive subset and a CD45RA-negative memory subset were split from CD4+ cells. The data were obtained in a study of shared clonotypes between healthy human individuals. Study-level findings and limits: Relative to clonotypes present in all four donors, those not shared had lower generation probabilities. Naive subsets generally exceeded memory subsets in estimated richness.

Using immunoSEQ multiplex PCR, the repertoire was profiled, and TCRdb retains in-frame clones only, with some absent. The sample has about 2.4 million clones, roughly 93% seen once. Germline lookup yields CDR1 SGDLS and CDR2 YYNGEE. This CDR3 has 17 amino acids. V lost 0 bases and J 4 bases, leaving 17 bases between the germline ends. Sequencing was done on a sample of naive CD4+ T cells from PBMCs. This sample's subset: CD45RA+ positively selected. This receptor was identified in a man younger than 30 in good health. Some clones in this sample may be carry-over from other donors' samples. V usage is TRBV9 and J usage is TRBJ1-5; maybe TRBD1 (5 bases). CDR3 sequence: CASSVATSGTGNQPQHF. DNA for the CDR3: TGTGCCAGCAGCGTAGCAACCTCAGGGACCGGTAATCAGCCCCAGCATTTT.